This T cell receptor (beta chain) stems from a study of cytomegalovirus exposure and HLA in healthy donors. Study-wide context: In a previous analysis, around 110 million unique TCR beta sequences were found from 150 million to 200 million T cells. The study, taken as a whole, reports: When presence/absence was analysed, sequencing depth was taken to be roughly uniform across donors. While the bulk of TCR sequences proved rare, some public TCRs turned up in many donors.

With 60 Vbeta and 13 Jbeta primers, the PCR was carried out. Method: immunoSEQ multiplex PCR; TCRdb's copy keeps in-frame clones and lacks some. The sample shows some 190,000 clones, over 75% of them seen only once. A remark on this clone: Its target is not known.

The V gene's germline CDR1 is MGHRA and CDR2 YSYEKL. The CDR3 has 16 amino acids. J was trimmed by 1 base and V by 0 bases; bases with no gene match: 5. V is TRBV4-1 and J is TRBJ2-7; TRBD1 matches 8 bases. Sequencing was performed on PBMCs. The receptor was isolated from a man between 18 and 35 years old in good health and CMV-seronegative. CDR3 residues: CASSQEQGDFSYEQYF. The CDR3 DNA reads TGCGCCAGCAGCCAAGAACAGGGGGATTTTTCCTACGAGCAGTACTTC.